Listed below are T cell receptor beta chains from one sample, sequenced in a study of post-analysis software for immune sequencing data. TCRdb re-analysed the PCR reads in MiXCR, keeping a single row per CDR3 protein. This sample has 650,000 to 850,000 distinct CDR3 sequences, with around 45% found just once. Input material: blood. The receptors originated from a girl aged 10-17 years with multiple sclerosis. Each CDR3 is given with its conserved first and last residue. Fields, in order: J gene, clone size, D gene, V gene, CDR3 DNA, CDR3 protein. The D gene is left open where the match is weak. Rows may omit the clone size; those that give it use once, few, many or a size class.

>TRBJ2-7|few|NA|TRBV6-5
TGTGCCAGCAGTTTTGCGCAGTTTCGGTACGAGCAGTACTTC
CASSFAQFRYEQYF
>TRBJ1-1|NA|NA|TRBV30
TGTGCCTGGAGTTTAGAGGAGAACACTGAAGCTTTCTTT
CAWSLEENTEAFF
>TRBJ2-7|few|TRBD1|TRBV12-5
TGTGCTAGTGGTTTCACGGGACAGGTTGTTACCTACGAGCAGTACTTC
CASGFTGQVVTYEQYF
>TRBJ2-1|NA|TRBD2|TRBV5-1
TGCGCCAGCTACCCAACTAGCGGGACCACTAGAGAGCAGTTCTTC
CASYPTSGTTREQFF
>TRBJ2-7|NA|TRBD1|TRBV6-2/TRBV6-3
TGTGCCAGCAGTGGGGGGACAGGGGGCGTGGAAGAGCAGTACTTC
CASSGGTGGVEEQYF
>TRBJ1-1|few|NA|TRBV6-5
TGTGCCAGCAGTTACTCGTTTGGGGGAGGGAACACTGAAGCTTTCTTT
CASSYSFGGGNTEAFF
>TRBJ2-7|few|TRBD1|TRBV13
TGTGCCAGCGGCCCAGGGGGCGAGCAGTACTTC
CASGPGGEQYF
>TRBJ2-1|few|NA|TRBV29-1
TGCAGCGTTGCCGGGGGAGAAATCAATGAGCAGTTCTTC
CSVAGGEINEQFF
>TRBJ1-1|NA|NA|TRBV20-1
TGCAGTGCTGCGCAGGGGATGAACACTGAAGCTTTCTTT
CSAAQGMNTEAFF
>TRBJ2-5|few|NA|TRBV29-1
TGCAGCGTTGAAAAGCAAGAGACCCAGTACTTC
CSVEKQETQYF
>TRBJ2-2|NA|NA|TRBV6-4
TGTGCCAGCAGTGAGCGGGACACCGGGGAGCTGTTTTTT
CASSERDTGELFF
>TRBJ2-3|few|TRBD2|TRBV12-3/TRBV12-4
TGTGCCAGCACCCCTCGGGGGGGAACAGATACGCAGTATTTT
CASTPRGGTDTQYF
>TRBJ2-5|many|NA|TRBV4-1
TGCGCCAGCAGCCAAGATGGAACTGGCGTTAGAGAGACCCAGTACTTC
CASSQDGTGVRETQYF
>TRBJ2-1|NA|NA|TRBV5-1
TGCGCCAGCAGCTTGGAGGGACGGGGCTACAATGAGCAGTTCTTC
CASSLEGRGYNEQFF
>TRBJ2-5|NA|TRBD1|TRBV28
TGTGCCAGCAGTTTAGACAGGGGCTTACGGGAGACCCAGTACTTC
CASSLDRGLRETQYF
>TRBJ2-7|NA|NA|TRBV29-1
TGCAGCGTTGGGGGGAGGCCCGACGAGCAGTACTTC
CSVGGRPDEQYF
>TRBJ2-6|few|TRBD1|TRBV12-3/TRBV12-4
TGTGCCAGCAGCACCTCCTGGACAGGAGACCGCTCTGGGGCCAACGTCCTGACTTTC
CASSTSWTGDRSGANVLTF
>TRBJ2-3|NA|TRBD1|TRBV13
TGTGCCAGCAGCTCGACAGGGGAGGACCTCACAGATACGCAGTATTTT
CASSSTGEDLTDTQYF
>TRBJ2-3|NA|TRBD2|TRBV4-2
TGTGCCAGCAGCCATGGACTAGCGGAGACACAGAGCACAGATACGCAGTATTTT
CASSHGLAETQSTDTQYF
>TRBJ2-6|NA|NA|TRBV6-1
TGTGCCAGCAGGCTAGACGGGGCTGGGGCCAACGTCCTGACTTTC
CASRLDGAGANVLTF
>TRBJ2-1|NA|NA|TRBV7-9
TGTGCCAGCAACCCGATTGCGCCAGCGGTCGCCCATTCCTACAATGAGCAGTTCTTC
CASNPIAPAVAHSYNEQFF
>TRBJ2-3|many|NA|TRBV7-2
TGTGCCAGCAGCCCCCCCACAGATACGCAGTATTTT
CASSPPTDTQYF
>TRBJ1-4|few|TRBD1|TRBV6-6
TGTGCCAGCAGCCGCGGGACAGATGAAAAACTGTTTTTT
CASSRGTDEKLFF
>TRBJ1-2|NA|NA|TRBV29-1
TGCAGCGTTGAAGGGCCCCGGGGATTTAACGGCTACACCTTC
CSVEGPRGFNGYTF
>TRBJ1-2|NA|NA|TRBV14
TGTGCCAGCAGGAGAAGGGGGACCGGTGGCTACACCTTC
CASRRRGTGGYTF
>TRBJ2-3|few|NA|TRBV20-1
TGCAGTGCCGCGGGTGGGGGGAGCACAGATACGCAGTATTTT
CSAAGGGSTDTQYF
>TRBJ2-5|once|NA|TRBV12-3/TRBV12-4
TGTGCCAGCAGCACGACGAGGGAGACCCAGTACTTC
CASSTTRETQYF
>TRBJ2-5|NA|NA|TRBV7-2
TGTGCCAGCAGCCCGCAGTCGGCTTCCCAAGAGACCCAGTACTTC
CASSPQSASQETQYF
>TRBJ2-7|NA|NA|TRBV6-1
TGTGCCAGCAGTGAAGAGGAGGGACGTAGGGAGCAGTACTTC
CASSEEEGRREQYF
>TRBJ2-7|NA|TRBD1|TRBV20-1
TGCAGTGCTAGATTGGGACAGCGACCCTACGAGCAGTACTTC
CSARLGQRPYEQYF
>TRBJ2-3|NA|TRBD1|TRBV7-9
TGTGCCAGCAGCTATGACGGGGACAGGGGTACGCAGTATTTT
CASSYDGDRGTQYF
>TRBJ2-1|NA|NA|TRBV20-1
TGCAGTGCTAGAGGCGGCGGTTCCTACAATGAGCAGTTCTTC
CSARGGGSYNEQFF
>TRBJ2-5|NA|NA|TRBV20-1
TGCAGTGCTCACGGACAGAGACAAGAGACCCAGTACTTC
CSAHGQRQETQYF
>TRBJ2-7|NA|NA|TRBV20-1
TGCAGTGCTAGTAGTTGGCCCCGTTACGAGCAGTACTTC
CSASSWPRYEQYF
>TRBJ2-1|NA|TRBD2|TRBV6-1
TGTGCCAGCAGTGTGGGAGGGATTCTTTACAATGAGCAGTTCTTC
CASSVGGILYNEQFF
>TRBJ2-2|NA|NA|TRBV20-1
TGCAGTGCTAGAGGAAGCGATGGCACCGGGGAGCTGTTTTTT
CSARGSDGTGELFF
>TRBJ1-2|NA|NA|TRBV20-1
TGCAGTGCTAGAGGGGAGAGTAAGGATGGCTACACCTTC
CSARGESKDGYTF
>TRBJ2-1|few|NA|TRBV7-2
TGTGCCAGTACTCGGAGGGCCGGATACAATGAGCAGTTCTTC
CASTRRAGYNEQFF
>TRBJ2-5|NA|NA|TRBV4-1
TGCGCCAGCAGCCAAGATTGGACACTACACCAAGAGACCCAGTACTTC
CASSQDWTLHQETQYF
>TRBJ2-5|NA|TRBD1|TRBV7-2
TGTGCCAGCAGCTCTGACAGGGTGGAGACCCAGTACTTC
CASSSDRVETQYF
>TRBJ1-1|many|TRBD1|TRBV5-1
TGCGCCAGCAGCTCCCACAGGGGGCAGTACACTGAAGCTTTCTTT
CASSSHRGQYTEAFF